The clone carrying this T cell receptor beta chain was counted between two and nine times. Its antigen is still unknown. MiXCR, run by TCRdb on the reads, gives a single entry per CDR3 protein. Here the sample spans approximately 110,000 distinct CDR3 sequences, about 33% being singletons. This record comes from a study of T cell repertoires in cytomegalovirus infection. Turning to the study itself: Through public TCR beta signatures, both CMV infection and matching HLA type were indicated.

The CDR3 is 19 amino acids. J lost 3 bases, V lost 0 bases, and 11 bases had no gene match. Germline V gene lookup returns CDR1 LGHNT and CDR2 FRNRAP. V gene TRBV12-5 combines with J gene TRBJ2-1; TRBD1 agrees at 10 bases. The sequence derives from a human donor in good health (CMV status not recorded). Some clones in this sample may be carry-over from other donors' samples. The sample in question was CD8+ T cells from cultured PBMCs, obtained from culture after CMV antigen stimulation. The CDR3 loop is CASGLVRAWGTGVYNEQFF. CDR3 bases: TGTGCTAGTGGTTTGGTACGGGCCTGGGGGACAGGGGTCTACAATGAGCAGTTCTTC.